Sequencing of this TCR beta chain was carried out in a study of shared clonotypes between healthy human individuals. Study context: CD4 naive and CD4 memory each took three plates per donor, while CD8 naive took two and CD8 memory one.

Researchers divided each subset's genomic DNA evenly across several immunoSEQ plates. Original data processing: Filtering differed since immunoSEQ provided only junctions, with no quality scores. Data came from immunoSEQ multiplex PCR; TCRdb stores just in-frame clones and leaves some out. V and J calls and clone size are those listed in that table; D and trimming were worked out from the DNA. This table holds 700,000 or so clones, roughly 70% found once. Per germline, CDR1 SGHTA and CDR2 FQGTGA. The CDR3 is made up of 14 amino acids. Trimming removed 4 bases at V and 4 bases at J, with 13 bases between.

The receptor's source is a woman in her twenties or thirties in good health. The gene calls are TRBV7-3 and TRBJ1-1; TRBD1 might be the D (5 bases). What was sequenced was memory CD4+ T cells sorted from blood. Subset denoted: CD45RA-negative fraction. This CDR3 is CASSSGPGATEAFF. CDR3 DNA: TGTGCCAGCAGCTCAGGGCCGGGTGCCACTGAAGCTTTCTTT.